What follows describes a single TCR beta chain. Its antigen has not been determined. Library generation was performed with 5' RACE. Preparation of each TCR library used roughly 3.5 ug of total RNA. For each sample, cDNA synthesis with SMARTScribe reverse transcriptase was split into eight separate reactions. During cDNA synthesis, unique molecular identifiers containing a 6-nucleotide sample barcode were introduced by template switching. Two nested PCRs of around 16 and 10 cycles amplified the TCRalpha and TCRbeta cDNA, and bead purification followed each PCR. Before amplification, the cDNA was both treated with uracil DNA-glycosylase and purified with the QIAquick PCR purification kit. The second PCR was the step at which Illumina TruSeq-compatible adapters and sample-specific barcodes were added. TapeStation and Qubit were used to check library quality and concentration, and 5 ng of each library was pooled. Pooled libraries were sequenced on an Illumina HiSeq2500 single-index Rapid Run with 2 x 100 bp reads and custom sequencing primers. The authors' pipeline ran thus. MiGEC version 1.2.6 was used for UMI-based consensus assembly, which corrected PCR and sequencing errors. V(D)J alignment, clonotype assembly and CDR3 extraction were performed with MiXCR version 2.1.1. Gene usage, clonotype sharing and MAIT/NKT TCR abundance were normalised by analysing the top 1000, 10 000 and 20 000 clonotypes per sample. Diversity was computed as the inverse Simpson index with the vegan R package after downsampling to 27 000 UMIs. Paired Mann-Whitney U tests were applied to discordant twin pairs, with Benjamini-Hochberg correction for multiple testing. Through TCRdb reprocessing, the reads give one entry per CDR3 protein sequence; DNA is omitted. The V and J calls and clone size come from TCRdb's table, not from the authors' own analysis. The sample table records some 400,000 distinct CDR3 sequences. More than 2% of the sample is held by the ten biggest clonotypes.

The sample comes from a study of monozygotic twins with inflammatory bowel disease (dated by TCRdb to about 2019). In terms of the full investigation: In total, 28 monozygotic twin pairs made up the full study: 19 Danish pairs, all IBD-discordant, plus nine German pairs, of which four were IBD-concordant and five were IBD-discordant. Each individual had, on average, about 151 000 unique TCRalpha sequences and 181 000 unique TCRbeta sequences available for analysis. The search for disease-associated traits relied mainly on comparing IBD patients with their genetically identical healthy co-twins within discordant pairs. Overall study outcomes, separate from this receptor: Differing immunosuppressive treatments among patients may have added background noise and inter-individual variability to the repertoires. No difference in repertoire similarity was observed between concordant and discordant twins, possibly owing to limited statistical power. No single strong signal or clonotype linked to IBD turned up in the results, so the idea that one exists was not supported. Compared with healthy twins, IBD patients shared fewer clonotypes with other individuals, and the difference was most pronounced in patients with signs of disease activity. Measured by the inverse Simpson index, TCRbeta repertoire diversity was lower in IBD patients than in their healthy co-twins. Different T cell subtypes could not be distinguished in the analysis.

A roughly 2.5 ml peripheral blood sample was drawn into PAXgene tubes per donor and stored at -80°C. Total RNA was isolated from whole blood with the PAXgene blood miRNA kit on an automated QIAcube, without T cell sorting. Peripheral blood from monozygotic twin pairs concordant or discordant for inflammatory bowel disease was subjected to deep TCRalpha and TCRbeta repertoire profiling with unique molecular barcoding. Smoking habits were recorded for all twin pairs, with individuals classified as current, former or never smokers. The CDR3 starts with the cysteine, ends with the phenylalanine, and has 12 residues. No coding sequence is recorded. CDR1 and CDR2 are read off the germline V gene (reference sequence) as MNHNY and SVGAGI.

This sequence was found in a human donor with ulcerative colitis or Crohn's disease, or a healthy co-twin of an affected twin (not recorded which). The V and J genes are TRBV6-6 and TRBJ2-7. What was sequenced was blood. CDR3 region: CASSQRTDEQYF.